This TCR beta chain appears in the sequencing data of a study of T cell clonality in common variable immunodeficiency. Study results and limitations: Authors noted CVID clonality's cause needs subpopulation repertoire sequencing. Common variable immunodeficiency TCR beta sequences reportedly had fewer deletions and N-nucleotide insertions. CVID subjects shared fewer TCRbeta clones than healthy controls did.

This clone was seen repeatedly, ten times or more. Its cognate antigen is unknown. The sequence runs out 3 residues before the end of the CDR3; the remainder is reconstructed from the germline J gene. Donors gave about 5 to 8 ml heparinized peripheral whole blood. Profiling relied on immunoSEQ multiplex PCR, and the TCRdb table lists in-frame clones only, not all of them. Altogether under 60,000 clones were found in the sample, and no singletons occur. The CDR3 totals 16 residues. The germline gives CDR1 LNHDA, CDR2 SQIVND (reference sequence). V gave up 4 bases and J gave up 2 bases; unmatched junction bases: 8.

V usage is TRBV19 and J usage is TRBJ2-7; 10 nucleotides line up with TRBD1. The TCR comes from a person aged 18 to 75 in good health. Sample: peripheral blood mononuclear cells. Partial CDR3 DNA: TGTGCCAGTAGTAGGGGGTCCGGGACAGGGGCCTACGAG. Translating gives CASSRGSGTGAYE. In full, the CDR3 is CASSRGSGTGAYEQYF. Based on the CDR3 plus reference TRBV19 and TRBJ2-7, the full variable domain is DGGITQSPKYLFRKEGQNVTLSCEQNLNHDAMYWYRQDPGQGLRLIYYSQIVNDFQKGDIAEGYSVSREKKESFPLTVTSAQKNPTAFYLCASSRGSGTGAYEQYFGPGTRLTVT.